This T cell receptor (beta chain) was found in a study of T cell responses to AZD1222 COVID-19 vaccine. Whole-study context: Pooled samples include second doses given at about 4 or 12 weeks. General observations from the study: The sample set comprised mostly white British donors with more females, and clonal diversity was possibly underestimated. Only a handful of AZD1222 recipients, six or seven in all, had baseline seropositivity.

As regards this clone: Its antigen remains unknown.

Repertoires were generated with immunoSEQ multiplex PCR, while TCRdb's copy carries only in-frame clones and drops some. The sample consists of more than 95,000 clones, 90% of them appearing once. Germline CDR1 reads SGHTA; CDR2 reads FQGNSA. With 5 bases clipped from V and 2 bases from J, the junction kept 8 bases outside the gene matches. This CDR3 spans 15 amino acids. The sequence was collected from an adult in good health. The rearrangement uses TRBV7-2 and TRBJ2-7, with 8 nucleotides matching TRBD2. The input for sequencing was peripheral blood, taken on day 0 of AZD1222 vaccination. CDR3 protein: CASSTTGTRTYEQYF. The CDR3 coding sequence is TGTGCCAGCAGCACTACCGGGACTAGAACCTACGAGCAGTACTTC.